Given below is one T cell receptor beta chain in context. Its cognate antigen is unknown. This CDR3 spans 14 amino acids. Germline-derived CDR1 and CDR2 are SQVTM and ANQGSEA. This record belongs to a study of CXCR3-negative and CXCR3-positive naive CD8 T cells. Those CD8+ T cells considered naive were CD45RO-CCR7+CD27+CD95-. Study-level findings and limits: Compared with CXCR3-negative naive cells, CXCR3-positive naive cells showed more hydrophobic TRB CDR3s. Similar TRBV-TRBJ usage was seen in naive cells (both CXCR3-negative and CXCR3-positive), but memory cells differed.

Carrying UMI labels, the TRB cDNA libraries were prepared through 5' RACE. TCRdb re-called the 5' RACE reads; every CDR3 protein appears as one record, without DNA. The sample data list 100,000 to 150,000 distinct CDR3 sequences. This receptor was identified in a human donor in good health. Some clones in this sample may be carry-over from other donors' samples. The genes are TRBV29-1 and TRBJ2-7; TCRdb gives TRBD1 as the D gene, but with no DNA this cannot be confirmed. Material: naive CXCR3- CD8+ T cells from blood. The subset denotes: CD45RO-CCR7+CD27+CD95- naive CD8+ T cells lacking CXCR3 (TNR3-). The CDR3 region is CSVEDPSRGYEQYF.